A single sample gave rise to the 25 T cell receptor beta chains below, sequenced in a study of cytomegalovirus exposure and HLA in healthy donors. The PCR ran on 60 Vbeta and 13 Jbeta primers. Assay used: immunoSEQ multiplex PCR; TCRdb lists only in-frame clones, some missing. Among about 270,000 clones listed, just over 70% were seen once. The sequencing input was PBMCs. The receptors stem from a female donor in good health and CMV-seronegative.

The genes are TRBV27 and TRBJ2-3; D is possibly TRBD1 (6 bases). The CDR3 is 14 amino acids. The V end lost 3 bases, the J end lost 2 bases, and 9 bases lay between the germline ends. Germline V gives CDR1 MNHEY, CDR2 SMNVEV (reference sequence). The CDR3, as DNA: TGTGCCAGCAGTTTCGGACAGAACACAGATACGCAGTATTTT. Translated: CASSFGQNTDTQYF.

The V gene is TRBV5-1, the J gene TRBJ2-7, with 10 positions matching TRBD1. The trim removed 7 bases at V and 5 bases at J, leaving 6 bases unmatched. Germline CDR1 and CDR2: SGHRS and YFSETQ. This CDR3 comprises 13 residues. The CDR3 sequence is CASVGDRGNEQYF. The CDR3 DNA is TGCGCCAGCGTGGGGGACAGGGGCAACGAGCAGTACTTC.

The chain uses TRBV27 and TRBJ1-1, with TRBD1 matching 7 bases. The CDR3 is 15 amino acids. V shed 5 bases and J 3 bases; nucleotides not matched to a gene: 9. Germline V gene data show CDR1 as MNHEY and CDR2 as SMNVEV (reference sequence). The CDR3 loop reads CASSPYTGADTEAFF. CDR3 DNA: TGTGCCAGCAGTCCCTATACAGGGGCGGACACTGAAGCTTTCTTT.

The chain carries TRBV19 and TRBJ1-3; possibly TRBD1 for D (5 bases). Looked up from germline, CDR1 is LNHDA and CDR2 is SQIVND (reference sequence). Deletions cut 4 bases from V and 1 base from J, with 17 bases between. The CDR3 has 17 amino acids. CDR3 protein: CASSTSGQIRSGNTIYF. The CDR3 nucleotides read TGTGCCAGTAGTACCTCCGGACAAATTAGGTCTGGAAACACCATATATTTT.

The chain couples TRBV7-9 to TRBJ2-1, with 9 positions matching TRBD2. This CDR3 contains 16 residues. Germline V CDR1 and CDR2: SEHNR, FQNEAQ (reference sequence). The V and J ends lost 4 bases and 5 bases, in that order; junction bases with no gene match: 9. The CDR3 spells CASSSFETSGNNEQFF. In DNA, the CDR3 is TGTGCCAGCAGCTCCTTCGAGACTAGCGGTAACAATGAGCAGTTCTTC. Filled out from reference TRBV7-9 and TRBJ2-1, the complete variable domain reads DTGVSQNPRHKITKRGQNVTFRCDPISEHNRLYWYRQTLGQGPEFLTYFQNEAQLEKSRLLSDRFSAERPKGSFSTLEIQRTEQGDSAMYLCASSSFETSGNNEQFFGPGTRLTVL.

This clone turned up a few times. This rearrangement joins TRBV19 to TRBJ1-1; a possible D gene is TRBD1 (5 bases). Germline CDR1 reads LNHDA; CDR2 reads SQIVND (reference sequence). The V end was cut by 2 bases, the J end by 3 bases, with 10 bases between. CDR3 length: 14 amino acids. The CDR3 nucleotides read TGTGCCAGTAGTATACAGGGTTTGGACACTGAAGCTTTCTTT. It codes for CASSIQGLDTEAFF.

The chain combines TRBV6-6 with TRBJ2-1; the D gene is possibly TRBD2 (6 bases). This CDR3 has 14 residues. Trimming took 1 base from V and 8 from J, leaving 12 bases between them. The V gene's germline CDR1 is MNHNY and CDR2 SVGAGI (reference sequence). The CDR3 region is CASSYFAGRDEQFF. CDR3 coding DNA: TGTGCCAGCAGTTACTTCGCGGGGCGAGATGAGCAGTTCTTC.

With respect to this clone: At one of its ends the junction is not consistent with the germline gene, which may arise from a read error. V and J are TRBV15 and TRBJ2-7; TRBD2 matches 11 bases. The V gene's germline CDR1 is LNHNV and CDR2 YYDKDF (reference sequence). The CDR3 loop spans 14 amino acids. CDR3 coding DNA: TGTGCCACCAGCCGGGACTTTAGCGGGAGGGCCATAAACTTC. It translates to CATSRDFSGRAINF. The variable domain in full, with the rest retrieved from reference TRBV15 and TRBJ2-7, is DAMVIQNPRYQVTQFGKPVTLSCSQTLNHNVMYWYQQKSSQAPKLLFHYYDKDFNNEADTPDNFQSRRPNTSFCFLDIRSPGLGDTAMYLCATSRDFSGRAINFGPGTRLTVT.

Only one count was recorded for this clone. The V call is TRBV10-3, the J call TRBJ2-2; D may be TRBD2 (6 bases). The germline V gene has CDR1 ENHRY and CDR2 SYGVKD. V lost 0 bases, J lost 6 bases, and 14 bases lay in between. CDR3 length equals 16 residues. In nucleotides, the CDR3 is TGTGCCATCAGTGAGTCCACGACTAGTCTGTCCGGGGAGCTGTTTTTT. It yields the protein CAISESTTSLSGELFF.

The table lists this clone with a few counts. This chain uses TRBV19 with TRBJ2-6; possible D gene TRBD2, 6 bases. Germline V gene sequence: CDR1 LNHDA, CDR2 SQIVND (reference sequence). Trimming shortened V by 10 bases and J by 2 bases, and 18 bases separated the two germline ends. The CDR3 spans 16 residues. In nucleotides, the CDR3 is TGTGCCACCACCTATGGGGGAGGTACTGGGGCCAACGTCCTGACTTTC. Translated, it gives CATTYGGGTGANVLTF.

This clone has a handful of counts. As DNA, the CDR3 is TGTGCCAGCAGTCGGACTGAGCTAGCCAAAAACATTCAGTACTTC. Encoded protein: CASSRTELAKNIQYF. The chain is built from TRBV6-1 and TRBJ2-4; the D gene is possibly TRBD2 (5 bases). Looked up from germline, CDR1 is MNHNS and CDR2 is SASEGT. The germline V and J ends were trimmed by 5 bases and 0 bases, with 11 bases remaining between them. The CDR3 spans 15 residues.

The chain has TRBV28 and TRBJ2-7; possibly TRBD2 for D (6 bases). V gave up 2 bases and J gave up 5 bases, with 19 bases separating them. Per germline, CDR1 MDHEN and CDR2 SYDVKM. The CDR3 consists of 16 residues. CDR3 coding DNA: TGTGCCAGCAGTTTACCTCTTGCAGGAGGGATCAACGAGCAGTACTTC. As protein: CASSLPLAGGINEQYF.

This chain joins TRBV6-4 and TRBJ2-1, with 8 positions matching TRBD2. The CDR3 runs 18 residues. Germline-derived CDR1 and CDR2 are MRHNA and SNTAGT. With V trimmed by 0 bases and J by 8 bases, 15 bases remained unmatched. CDR3 nucleotides: TGTGCCAGCAGTGACTCCGGCTCCCTAGCGGGCCTAAGGCATGAGCAGTTCTTC. Translating it yields CASSDSGSLAGLRHEQFF.

V and J are TRBV11-2 and TRBJ2-3; 9 bases line up with TRBD2. Germline V gene data show CDR1 as SGHAT and CDR2 as FQNNGV. V shed 6 bases, J shed 5 bases, and the junction held 15 bases outside the gene matches. This CDR3 is built from 17 residues. CDR3 sequence (DNA): TGTGCCAGCAGTCCCCCGGGTGGCGGGAGGGCTCGAGATACGCAGTATTTT. Translated: CASSPPGGGRARDTQYF.

This chain's CDR3 is CSVGGLAGGFTDTQYF. Written as DNA, the CDR3 is TGCAGCGTAGGCGGGCTAGCGGGAGGTTTCACAGATACGCAGTATTTT. The chain carries TRBV29-1 and TRBJ2-3, with TRBD2 matching over 11 bases. Losses at the gene ends were 6 bases for V and 2 bases for J; bases not matched to a gene: 10. CDR1 SQVTM and CDR2 ANQGSEA come from the germline V gene. The CDR3 runs 16 residues.

The CDR3 region has the DNA TGTGCCAGCAGCGTAGGGGGGACTAGCGGGCTCGAGCAGTACTTC. Its translation is CASSVGGTSGLEQYF. The V and J genes are TRBV9 and TRBJ2-7; 12 bases map to TRBD2. The V gene end was trimmed by 0 bases and the J gene end by 6 bases; junction bases not matched to a gene: 4. Germline V gene data show CDR1 as SGDLS and CDR2 as YYNGEE. The CDR3 has 15 amino acids.

In this sample, this clone turned up a few times. CDR3: CASSLMGHNEKLFF. CDR3 DNA sequence: TGCGCCAGCAGCTTAATGGGACATAATGAAAAACTGTTTTTT. The chain employs TRBV5-1 and TRBJ1-4; weak D call: TRBD1 (6 bases). This CDR3 has 14 residues. V lost 2 bases and J lost 4, with 9 bases in between. Germline values: CDR1 SGHRS, CDR2 YFSETQ. Supplemented by reference TRBV5-1 and TRBJ1-4, the full variable domain reads KAGVTQTPRYLIKTRGQQVTLSCSPISGHRSVSWYQQTPGQGLQFLFEYFSETQRNKGNFPGRFSGRQFSNSRSEMNVSTLELGDSALYLCASSLMGHNEKLFFGSGTQLSVL.

The chain uses TRBV21-1 and TRBJ1-1; TRBD1 reflects the table's D call only, with no check against the DNA. TRBV21-1 represents a pseudogene. This CDR3 contains 11 residues. CDR3 in amino acids: CASSQDSEAFF. DNA for the CDR3: TGTGCCAGCAGCCAAGACAGTGAAGCTTTCTTT.

This chain uses TRBV5-1 with TRBJ1-3; 9 bases match TRBD1. The length of the CDR3 is 16 residues. CDR1 and CDR2 from the germline V gene are SGHRS and YFSETQ. V lost 5 bases and J lost 2; bases outside the gene matches: 8. CDR3 in amino acids: CASSQGHRGPGNTIYF. CDR3 bases: TGCGCCAGCAGTCAGGGACACAGGGGGCCTGGAAACACCATATATTTT.

The chain is built from TRBV7-8 and TRBJ1-5, with D tentatively TRBD1 (6 bases). Trimming pared 1 base from V and 7 bases from J, leaving 8 bases between. The CDR3 totals 13 residues. Germline V gene lookup returns CDR1 SGHVS and CDR2 FQNEAQ. The CDR3 spells CASSLERGQPQHF. As DNA, the CDR3 is TGTGCCAGCAGCTTAGAAAGGGGGCAGCCCCAGCATTTT.

This chain connects TRBV9 to TRBJ2-5; 9 positions agree with TRBD1. The V segment lost 3 bases and the J segment 7 bases; nucleotides outside the gene matches: 10. Looked up from germline, CDR1 is SGDLS and CDR2 is YYNGEE. The CDR3 contains 15 residues. The CDR3 is CASSAPGTGSLTQYF. In DNA form, the CDR3 reads TGTGCCAGCAGCGCCCCCGGGACAGGGTCCTTGACCCAGTACTTC.

The V and J genes are TRBV5-1 and TRBJ1-5, with D unclear. Trimming stripped 0 bases from V and 7 bases from J, with 8 bases between. In germline, CDR1 is SGHRS, CDR2 YFSETQ. The CDR3 extends over 13 amino acids. The CDR3 DNA follows: TGCGCCAGCAGCTTGGGAGGGAGACAGCCCCAGCATTTT. Its protein is CASSLGGRQPQHF.

The chain has TRBV19 and TRBJ2-3; 8 nucleotides line up with TRBD2. Germline V gene data show CDR1 as LNHDA and CDR2 as SQIVND (reference sequence). The trim removed 3 bases at V and 5 bases at J, leaving 4 bases unmatched. The CDR3 has 14 amino acids. Here the CDR3 DNA reads TGTGCCAGTAGTATCGGACTAGCAGTAGATACGCAGTATTTT. Amino acid sequence: CASSIGLAVDTQYF. Full variable domain (rest looked up from reference TRBV19 and TRBJ2-3): DGGITQSPKYLFRKEGQNVTLSCEQNLNHDAMYWYRQDPGQGLRLIYYSQIVNDFQKGDIAEGYSVSREKKESFPLTVTSAQKNPTAFYLCASSIGLAVDTQYFGPGTRLTVL.

This rearrangement joins TRBV2 to TRBJ2-1, with D maybe TRBD2 (6 bases). Per germline, CDR1 SNHLY and CDR2 FYNNEI. The V end was cut by 5 bases, the J end by 0 bases, with 11 bases between. The CDR3 extends over 15 amino acids. The CDR3 sequence is CASSSIGGSYNEQFF. CDR3 nucleotide sequence: TGTGCCAGCAGTTCCATCGGGGGCTCCTACAATGAGCAGTTCTTC.

CDR3 in DNA: TGTGCCAGTAGTATCTGGGTACAGGGCCAGCCCCAGCATTTT. Translated: CASSIWVQGQPQHF. The chain carries TRBV19 and TRBJ1-5, with a possible D match to TRBD1 (6 bases). This CDR3 region has 14 residues. Germline CDR1 reads LNHDA; CDR2 reads SQIVND (reference sequence). Trimming cost V 3 bases and J 7 bases, with 13 bases left between them.